This TCR beta chain came from a study of T cell repertoires in cytomegalovirus infection. Turning to the study itself: Public TCR beta signatures indicated both CMV infection and matching HLA type.

TCRdb independently ran MiXCR on the reads; one entry per CDR3 protein. The table includes 450,000 to 600,000 distinct CDR3 sequences, around 30% detected once. This clonotype occurred a few times. No antigen is known for it. Sample: cultured PBMCs, taken from culture after CMV antigen stimulation. The sequence came from a human donor in good health (CMV status not recorded). Some clones in this sample may be carry-over from other donors' samples.

Written as DNA, the CDR3 is TGTGCCAGCAGCTTAGTGACTAGCGGGGTTAAAAACATTCAGTACTTC. Encoded protein: CASSLVTSGVKNIQYF. The gene calls are TRBV7-2 and TRBJ2-4; 11 bases align to TRBD2. This CDR3 contains 16 residues. The V segment lost 1 base and the J segment 4 bases; nucleotides outside the gene matches: 3. CDR1 SGHTA and CDR2 FQGNSA come from the germline V gene.